The entry below describes one T cell receptor beta chain. What it binds is unknown. The CDR3 length is 15 residues. Germline CDR1 reads SGHAT; CDR2 reads FQNNGV. This entry comes from a study of CXCR3-negative and CXCR3-positive naive CD8 T cells. General observations from the study: The study found comparably high diversity in both naive subsets and much lower diversity in memory CD8+ cells. Greater hydrophobicity was found in TRB CDR3s of CXCR3-positive naive cells than of CXCR3-negative naive cells.

Via 5' RACE with UMI labels, TRB cDNA libraries were prepared. Reprocessing the 5' RACE reads, TCRdb reports a single entry for every CDR3 protein and omits DNA. Here the sample table reports over 70,000 distinct CDR3 sequences. Under 350,000 cells per CD8+ T cell subset were flow-sorted in triplicate. The TCR was taken from a human donor in good health. Some clones in this sample may be carry-over from other donors' samples. The chain employs TRBV11-2 and TRBJ2-3; the D gene TCRdb calls, TRBD1, cannot be checked with no DNA. The sequencing input was naive CXCR3- CD8+ T cells from blood. Subset: CD45RO-CCR7+CD27+CD95- naive CD8+ T cells lacking CXCR3 (TNR3-). CDR3 amino acids: CASSLGRADSDTQYF.